Listed below are T cell receptor beta chains from one sample, sequenced in a study of CD8 T cells in Susac syndrome. TCRdb reprocessed the immunoSEQ multiplex PCR reads via MiXCR and lists one record per CDR3 protein. Here the sample spans 180,000 or so distinct CDR3 sequences, over 90% being singletons. The specimen sequenced was CD4+ T cells from PBMCs. The receptors were sampled from a human donor with Susac syndrome. The CDR3 runs from the conserved cysteine through the conserved F or W.

j_call | cdr3_length | v_call | cdr3_aa
TRBJ2-1 | 14 | TRBV5-4 | CASSSLGGRDEQFF
TRBJ1-1 | 12 | TRBV12-5 | CASGLTGTEAFF
TRBJ1-4 | 15 | TRBV25-1 | CASSGTDTLAEKLFF
TRBJ2-7 | 12 | TRBV2 | CASRRGSYEQYF
TRBJ2-1 | 13 | TRBV18 | CASSPPVYDEQFF
TRBJ2-2 | 16 | TRBV25-1 | CASSETGRGNTGELFF
TRBJ2-5 | 17 | TRBV7-9 | CASSPLRLAGLQETQYF
TRBJ1-6 | 13 | TRBV7-2 | CASSQNEAGSLHF
TRBJ2-5 | 14 | TRBV5-4 | CASSFNRLEETQYF
TRBJ2-5 | 14 | TRBV30 | CAWSVRRRTETQYF
TRBJ2-1 | 14 | TRBV4-2 | CASSQGGRNNEQFF
TRBJ1-5 | 13 | TRBV5-4 | CASSLDPSQPQHF
TRBJ1-5 | 15 | TRBV19 | CASSRDSQFNQPQHF
TRBJ1-1 | 12 | TRBV27 | CASSRPNTEAFF
TRBJ1-1 | 13 | TRBV30 | CAWTPEDRGWAFF
TRBJ2-1 | 11 | TRBV3-1 | CASSLDNEQFF
TRBJ1-6 | 13 | TRBV6-1 | CASRDSFNSPLHF
TRBJ1-5 | 12 | TRBV19 | CASSMAGQPQHF
TRBJ2-3 | 14 | TRBV7-2 | CASSSGHSTDTQYF
TRBJ2-5 | 12 | TRBV30 | CAWGTREETQYF
TRBJ2-1 | 17 | TRBV15 | CATSREGSLSSYNEQFF
TRBJ1-3 | 16 | TRBV6-5 | CASSYSAASSGNTIYF
TRBJ1-1 | 13 | TRBV5-1 | CASSTTGISEAFF
TRBJ2-7 | 15 | TRBV20-1 | CSARSTGTGIHEQYF
TRBJ1-5 | 15 | TRBV2 | CASSVSGFGNQPQHF
TRBJ2-2 | 15 | TRBV18 | CASHRRGTDTGELFF
TRBJ2-5 | 15 | TRBV3-1 | CASSQGTGSQETQYF